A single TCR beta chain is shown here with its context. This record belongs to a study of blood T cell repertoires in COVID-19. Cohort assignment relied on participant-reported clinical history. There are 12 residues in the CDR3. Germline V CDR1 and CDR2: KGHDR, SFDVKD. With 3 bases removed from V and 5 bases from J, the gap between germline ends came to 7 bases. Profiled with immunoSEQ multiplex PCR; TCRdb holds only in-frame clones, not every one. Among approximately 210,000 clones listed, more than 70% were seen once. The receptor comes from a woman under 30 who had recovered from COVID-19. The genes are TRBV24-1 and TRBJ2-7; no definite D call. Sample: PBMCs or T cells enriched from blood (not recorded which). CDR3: CATSDTVDEQYF. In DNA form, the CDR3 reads TGTGCCACCAGTGATACGGTCGACGAGCAGTACTTC.